This record covers a single T cell receptor (beta chain). Its antigen is not known. V lost 6 bases and J lost 8; bases outside the gene matches: 5. Germline CDR1 is MDHEN and CDR2 is SYDVKM. This CDR3 is 14 amino acids long. The data belong to a study of T cell responses to AZD1222 COVID-19 vaccine. Study outcomes and limitations: Among those given AZD1222, only five or six were seropositive at baseline. Repertoire collection took place solely once the T cell response had peaked.

Pooled in the analysis were second doses at about 4 or about 12 weeks. TCRdb's table, derived via immunoSEQ multiplex PCR, lists solely in-frame clones and lacks some. The table records roughly 180,000 clones, roughly 92% of them present only once. Specimen: peripheral blood, collected 28 days after the second AZD1222 dose. This TCR derives from an adult who received the AZD1222 COVID-19 vaccine. The chain carries TRBV28 and TRBJ1-4; TRBD1 matches 11 bases. In DNA form, the CDR3 reads TGTGCCAGCAGGGCAGGACAGGGGGCGGAAAAACTGTTTTTT. As protein: CASRAGQGAEKLFF.